This T cell receptor (beta chain) was obtained from a study of T cells in Graves' hyperthyroidism and ophthalmopathy. V was clipped by 5 bases and J by 12 bases; unmatched bases: 8. The CDR3 runs 14 residues. CDR1 LGHDT and CDR2 YNNKEL come from the germline V gene (reference sequence). What was amplified from RNA transcripts were TCR beta CDR3 regions. A set of HTBI primers served as the primers for a first-round RT-PCR of the TCR CDR3. TCRdb analysed the multiplex PCR reads with MiXCR anew, one entry per CDR3 protein. The sample holds roughly 150,000 distinct CDR3 sequences, 9.4% seen once. This clonotype was seen many times.

The rearrangement joins TRBV3-1 to TRBJ2-1, with 12 bases matching TRBD2. Specimen: blood. The TCR originated in a young woman with Graves' hyperthyroidism that later progressed to Graves' ophthalmopathy. The CDR3 here is CASSTGLAGKGQFF. The CDR3 DNA follows: TGTGCCAGCAGCACAGGACTAGCGGGAAAGGGGCAGTTCTTC.